The 10 T cell receptor beta chains given below trace back to one sample, sequenced in a study of cytomegalovirus exposure and HLA in healthy donors. 13 Jbeta primers and 60 Vbeta primers were used for the PCR. The repertoire was sequenced with immunoSEQ multiplex PCR; TCRdb's copy has only in-frame clones and lacks some. The table has 250,000 to 350,000 clones, around 80% seen once. The sequencing input was PBMCs. All receptors derive from a girl aged 2-10 years in good health and CMV-seronegative.

Only a few counts were recorded for this clone. The rearrangement links TRBV9 to TRBJ1-1; 9 nucleotides match TRBD1. The V gene end was trimmed by 0 bases and the J gene end by 4 bases; junction bases not matched to a gene: 10. The CDR3 loop spans 17 amino acids. Germline CDR1 SGDLS, CDR2 YYNGEE. This chain's CDR3 is CASSVVRTGEDSTEAFF. As DNA, the CDR3 is TGTGCCAGCAGCGTAGTTAGGACAGGGGAGGATAGCACTGAAGCTTTCTTT.

This sequence joins TRBV5-4 and TRBJ1-3, with a tentative D call TRBD1 (5 bases). V was shortened by 4 bases and J by 3 bases, with 14 bases between the two germline ends. Per the germline V gene, CDR1 is SGHNT and CDR2 is YYREEE (reference sequence). The CDR3 contains 15 residues. CDR3 sequence (DNA): TGTGCCAGCAGCCCAGGGATTTTTAATGGAAACACCATATATTTT. Translating it yields CASSPGIFNGNTIYF.

CDR3 region: CASSSDRGYMNTEAFF. CDR3 nucleotides: TGTGCCAGCAGCTCGGACAGGGGATACATGAACACTGAAGCTTTCTTT. This chain uses TRBV5-6 with TRBJ1-1; TRBD1 matches at 9 bases. Trimming at V came to 3 bases and at J to 0 bases, leaving 6 bases not matched to a gene. The CDR3 length is 16 residues. The germline V gene encodes CDR1 SGHDT and CDR2 YYEEEE.

The chain couples TRBV28 to TRBJ1-2; 8 positions agree with TRBD1. V lost 5 bases, J lost 8 bases, and 16 bases stayed unmatched. The CDR3 has 16 amino acids. Germline-derived CDR1 and CDR2 are MDHEN and SYDVKM. The CDR3 loop reads CASSPGQGWGIEGYTF. In nucleotides, the CDR3 is TGTGCCAGCAGTCCAGGACAGGGATGGGGCATTGAGGGCTACACCTTC.

The J gene is TRBJ1-2, the V gene TRBV19; tentative D call: TRBD1 (6 bases). V was clipped by 9 bases and J by 0 bases, with 17 bases between them. The V gene's germline CDR1 is LNHDA and CDR2 SQIVND (reference sequence). The CDR3 has 15 amino acids. The CDR3 DNA reads as TGTGCCAGCACCTCGAGGCAGGGGACTAACTATGGCTACACCTTC. Residues: CASTSRQGTNYGYTF.

The chain has TRBV15 and TRBJ2-1; 8 bases agree with TRBD1. V gave up 5 bases and J gave up 6 bases; unmatched junction bases: 6. This CDR3 region has 14 residues. In germline, CDR1 is LNHNV, CDR2 YYDKDF (reference sequence). The CDR3 DNA sequence: TGTGCCACCAGCCCCCCGGGGACAGGCAATGAGCAGTTCTTC. Its protein is CATSPPGTGNEQFF.

The V and J genes are TRBV6-1 and TRBJ1-3, with D maybe TRBD1 (5 bases). The CDR3 is 16 residues long. V shed 2 bases and J shed 0 bases, with 11 bases lying between them. Germline CDR1 MNHNS, CDR2 SASEGT. In nucleotides, the CDR3 is TGTGCCAGCAGTGAATTAAGGGGCAGCTCTGGAAACACCATATATTTT. This sequence encodes CASSELRGSSGNTIYF.

V gene TRBV4-1 combines with J gene TRBJ2-1; D remains ambiguous. The CDR3 loop spans 12 amino acids. Germline CDR1 and CDR2: MGHRA and YSYEKL. The V and J ends lost 1 base and 9 bases respectively, with 7 bases between them. CDR3 nucleotide sequence: TGCGCCAGCAGCCAAGTAGGCGGTGAGCAGTTCTTC. This encodes CASSQVGGEQFF.

The V and J genes are TRBV6-1 and TRBJ2-3; 12 positions match TRBD2. Trimming took 10 bases from V and 4 from J; bases not matched to a gene: 9. Germline V lookup: CDR1 MNHNS, CDR2 SASEGT. The CDR3 sequence is 15 residues long. CDR3 coding DNA: TGTGCCACATCCAGACTAGCGGGAGAGGCAGATACGCAGTATTTT. Amino acid sequence: CATSRLAGEADTQYF.

The rearrangement uses TRBV6-5 and TRBJ2-5; 12 nucleotides line up with TRBD2. The germline V gene has CDR1 MNHEY and CDR2 SVGAGI. The length of the CDR3 is 14 residues. Trimming removed 6 bases from V and 2 bases from J; junction bases left unmatched: 1. CDR3 coding DNA: TGTGCCAGCAGCCTAGCGGGGGGGCAAGAGACCCAGTACTTC. Its translation is CASSLAGGQETQYF.